This T cell receptor (beta chain) is from a study of cytomegalovirus exposure and HLA in healthy donors (dated by TCRdb to 2017 to 2019). The study in broad terms: An earlier analysis of more than 550 of the donors reported approximately 300 Gb of sequence data and some 110 million unique TCR beta sequences obtained from roughly 180 million T cells. Using immunosequencing, the study profiled T cell repertoires from about 610 subjects and related those repertoires to cytomegalovirus serostatus. The aim of the study was to test whether cataloging public T cell receptors could identify signatures of past pathogen exposure. To predict cytomegalovirus infection status, the study brought together high-throughput TCR immunosequencing, statistical association of individual TCRs with disease status, and machine learning. An earlier analysis of some 500 of the donors used high-throughput TCR beta sequencing to judge whether each TCR beta V gene segment behaved as functional or pseudogenic. Across 300 to 500 genotyped donors of the cohort, an average of roughly 250,000 unique TCR beta nucleotide sequences per donor were sequenced, and 15% to 20% of those sequences were non-productive. Four to six DR-DQ haplotypes were handled as single units for association and clustering, since linkage in the cohort was strong. HLA typing covered class I and class II loci at four-digit resolution. A separate validation cohort of more than 100 different subjects was used in addition to the 666-subject first cohort. An early release covering some 640 HLA-typed donors comprised approximately 300 gigabases of sequencing data and roughly 85 million unique TCR sequences. The number of typed donors differed by locus: about 620-640 for A, B, C, DRB1 and DQB1; 500 to 550 for DQA1; 600 to 610 for DPA1; and around 490 for DPB1. To study patterns of TCR occurrence, a later analysis re-analyzed previously published TCR beta repertoires from 666 donors and added high-resolution HLA genotyping. Of the 300 to 450 genotyped donors, approximately 80% fell in the genetic ancestry cluster associated with self-reported Caucasian donors. Every discovery cohort repertoire had been produced on one sequencing platform. Genome-wide SNP genotypes for about three fifths of the 666 donors were used in a later genetic analysis, which treated that subset as a discovery cohort. In the later analysis, no new phenotypic data were used to find candidate immune exposures; instead, reliance was placed on TCR beta sequences and their occurrence across donors. Donor age, sex, ethnicity and CMV serostatus were compiled together with the repertoire data.

Broad study findings and their caveats: While some public TCRs were present in many individuals, most TCR sequences turned up only very rarely across donors. Assigning TCR associations to individual alleles was difficult when HLA alleles, especially DR and DQ, strongly co-occurred. A later analysis found that HLA-associated TCR beta chains were more clonally expanded and had lower generation probabilities than equally common non-associated chains. For the cohort, immune exposure information was limited to CMV serostatus. In a later genetic analysis, a missense DCLRE1C variant was associated with V-gene and J-gene trimming of TCR beta chains, and the association was replicated in an independent cohort. Some IMGT-functional V segments, including TRBV6-2 and TRBV6-3, could not be told apart with the 87-base-pair reads, so those segments were excluded. According to a later analysis, parvovirus B19, influenza, CMV and Epstein-Barr virus appeared linked to several top co-occurrence clusters. In the study, 150 to 200 TCR beta chains were listed as associated with cytomegalovirus. Linkage disequilibrium might explain the correlated functional status among segregating V segments, but an unknown experimental factor could not be excluded. Because HLA typing was missing for some donors at each locus, association tests included only the typed subset. The cohort was sequenced for TCR beta chains only, and without alpha or paired-chain data the features that could be detected were limited. In a later analysis, most CMV-associated TCR beta chains were found to appear HLA-restricted, with HLA associations seemingly driven largely by CMV exposure. It was suggested by the authors that the approach could potentially be generalized to other disease states and immunological phenotypes. A further reported finding was that TCR beta sequences accurately predicted the HLA-A and HLA-B alleles for most subjects in the first cohort. The classifier was reported to diagnose cytomegalovirus status with high specificity and sensitivity in both the original cohort and the validation cohort. Sequencing depth was assumed to be roughly uniform across donors in the presence/absence analyses, though that assumption may not hold. According to a later analysis, TCR association rates differed among HLA loci, with DRB1 alleles showing the most associated TCRs and HLA-C alleles showing the fewest. In an earlier analysis of some 500 of the donors, most TCR beta V segments appeared in productive rearrangements about 87% or about 30% of the time, broadly matching IMGT annotations. A group of highly shared sequence variants was considered likely to be a technical artifact of the sequencing pipeline. Because counts were too low, more than 15 rarely observed V segments, including chromosome 9 orphons, were excluded from the earlier analysis of around 590 of the donors. Three of the identified cytomegalovirus-associated TCR beta chains were confirmed in vitro to be specific for cytomegalovirus antigens. A later analysis associated about 17,000 TCR beta sequences with specific HLA alleles at a false discovery rate of 0.05. In a later genetic analysis, fewer N-insertions in productive TCRs were reported among donors in an Asian-associated ancestry cluster than the roughly 640-donor mean.

The receptor library was made with the immunoSEQ multiplex PCR assay. A mixture of 60 forward primers for TCR Vbeta segments and 13 reverse primers for TCR Jbeta segments was used in the multiplex PCR. The CDR3 region of rearranged TCR beta genes was amplified from genomic DNA with a multiplex PCR assay. On the Illumina HiSeq System, the amplified TCR beta libraries were sequenced as 87-base-pair reads. Turning to the authors' computational methods: Across the roughly 670 repertoires, a later analysis counted roughly 84 million unique TCR beta chains, 9.5 million to 13 million of which were shared by at least two donors. Raw reads were error-corrected and collapsed into unique sequences with a nearest-neighbor algorithm that merged closely related sequences to remove PCR and sequencing errors. V, D and J gene segments were assigned by aligning CDR3 sequences to IMGT reference sequences. Each retained sequence needed at least a six-nucleotide match to both a V gene segment and a J gene segment. Rearrangements were classified as productive when the CDR3 lacked stop codons and remained in frame with V and J, and all other rearrangements were classified as non-productive. CDR3 was defined according to IMGT convention as the region running from the second conserved V-encoded cysteine to the conserved J-encoded phenylalanine. Sequences without an unambiguous match to a single V gene segment were excluded from the earlier analysis of 500 to 700 of the donors. An earlier analysis of 450 to 650 of the donors called V segments functional above 56.7% productive rearrangements and segregating when the between-donor standard deviation exceeded 5%. A statistical classification framework was built for diagnosing cytomegalovirus status from the catalog of TCR beta chain sequences. V and J gene assignment, in a later analysis, came from comparing TCR nucleotide sequences with IMGT/GENE-DB human TR gene sequences. In a later analysis, CDR3 sequences and most-parsimonious VDJ recombination scenarios were assigned using the TCRdist pipeline. A later analysis defined each TCR beta chain by its CDR3 amino acid sequence plus V-gene family, and excluded reads lacking a unique V-gene family. A later analysis removed several hundred highly shared, low-generation-probability nucleotide sequences to deal with suspected cross-contamination and a sequencing artifact. For each public chain, a later analysis derived a clonal expansion index from normalized ranks of inferred template counts within each repertoire. A later analysis computed generation probabilities with a VDJ recombination model fitted to out-of-frame rearrangements, and checked the results against IGoR. In a later analysis, TCR-TCR, TCR-HLA and TCR-CMV co-occurrence was scored with hypergeometric tests, and a repertoire-size bias correction was applied to TCR pairs. A later analysis estimated false discovery rates by permuting HLA or CMV assignments 20 times. In a later analysis, co-occurring TCRs were grouped with DBSCAN, and TCRdist sequence similarity was added when clustering was performed within HLA-allele-positive subsets. Co-occurrence clustering excluded repertoires with fewer than 30,000 or more than 120,000 public chains, plus five with anomalous nucleotide sharing. Not all clones reach the TCRdb copy of this immuneACCESS table, which keeps in-frame sequences only. Checked studies attribute under half of the gap to unresolved V genes and leave the rest unexplained. The V and J calls and clone size come from that table; D and trimming were worked out from the DNA. This sample comprises about 160,000 clones, 68% of them detected only once. The ten largest clones represent approximately 1.5% of the sample.

About this clone itself: Its antigen remains unidentified. Qualities for individual bases were not recorded, and no much larger clone is one base off.

From the cysteine through the phenylalanine, the CDR3 covers 14 amino acids. Only the CDR3 region is kept as DNA, spanning 42 bases read in frame from base 1. Cut back by 2 bases and 2 bases, the V and J ends lie 9 bases apart. Per the germline V gene, MNHNS is the CDR1 and SASEGT is the CDR2. The cohort consisted of 650 to 700 healthy bone marrow donors. Cohort members were all nominally healthy when sampled, although unrecorded immune exposures were likely present. The donor tested CMV seronegative, placing the donor among the 350 or so seronegative members of the cohort. A peripheral blood sample was provided by each donor, and peripheral blood mononuclear cells were used for TCR beta sequencing. The Qiagen DNeasy Blood Extraction Kit was used to extract genomic DNA from the blood cell samples.

This chain is built from TRBV6-1 and TRBJ2-5; TRBD1 is perhaps the D gene, given 5 matching bases. Sequencing was performed on PBMCs. This receptor was identified in a man aged 50 to 60 in good health and CMV-seronegative. The DNA is as follows: TGTGCCAGCAGTGAAAATCAGGGTCAAGAGACCCAGTACTTC. Translated, it gives CASSENQGQETQYF.